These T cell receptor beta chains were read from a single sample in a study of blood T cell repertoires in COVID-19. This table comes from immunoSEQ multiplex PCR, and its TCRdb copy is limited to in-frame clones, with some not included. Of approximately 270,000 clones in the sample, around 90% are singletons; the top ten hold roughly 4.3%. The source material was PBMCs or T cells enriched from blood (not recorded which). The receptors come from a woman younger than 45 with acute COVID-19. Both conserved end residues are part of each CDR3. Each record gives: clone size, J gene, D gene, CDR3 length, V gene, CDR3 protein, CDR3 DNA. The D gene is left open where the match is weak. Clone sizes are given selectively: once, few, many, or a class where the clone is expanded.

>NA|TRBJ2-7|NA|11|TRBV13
CASGREDEQYF
TGTGCCAGCGGCAGGGAGGACGAGCAGTACTTC
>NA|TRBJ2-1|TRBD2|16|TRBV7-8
CASSFERLAEYNEQFF
TGTGCCAGCAGCTTCGAGAGACTAGCGGAATACAATGAGCAGTTCTTC
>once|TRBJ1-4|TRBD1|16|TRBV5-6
CASSLEGQGIGEKLFF
TGTGCCAGCAGCCTTGAAGGACAGGGAATCGGGGAAAAACTGTTTTTT
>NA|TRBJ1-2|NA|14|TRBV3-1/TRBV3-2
CASSRTSVDYGYTF
TGTGCCAGCAGCCGTACGTCGGTGGACTATGGCTACACCTTC
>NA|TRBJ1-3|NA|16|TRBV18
CASSPEVGSSGNTIYF
TGTGCCAGCTCACCTGAGGTCGGGAGCTCTGGAAACACCATATATTTT
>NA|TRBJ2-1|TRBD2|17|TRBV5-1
CASSLIGSGERLDEQFF
TGCGCCAGCAGCTTGATCGGTAGCGGGGAAAGGTTGGATGAGCAGTTCTTC
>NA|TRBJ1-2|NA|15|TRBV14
CASSQGKGVDYGYTF
TGTGCCAGCAGCCAAGGAAAAGGGGTGGACTATGGCTACACCTTC
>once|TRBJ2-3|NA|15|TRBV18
CASSPPLGGTDTQYF
TGTGCCAGCTCACCACCGCTAGGGGGCACAGATACGCAGTATTTT
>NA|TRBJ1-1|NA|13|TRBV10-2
CASRGEMNTEAFF
TGCGCCAGCAGGGGAGAGATGAACACTGAAGCTTTCTTT
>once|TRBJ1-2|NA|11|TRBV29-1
CSVGQDYGYTF
TGCAGCGTTGGACAGGACTATGGCTACACCTTC
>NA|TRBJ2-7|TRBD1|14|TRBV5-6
CASRQGQGLLEQYF
TGTGCCAGCAGGCAAGGACAGGGGCTTCTCGAGCAGTACTTC
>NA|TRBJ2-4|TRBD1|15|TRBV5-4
CATYGQERGQNIQYF
TGTGCCACCTACGGACAGGAGAGGGGCCAAAACATTCAGTACTTC
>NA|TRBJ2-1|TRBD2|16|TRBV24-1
CATSDFTSDSYNEQFF
TGTGCCACCAGTGATTTTACTAGCGACTCCTACAATGAGCAGTTCTTC
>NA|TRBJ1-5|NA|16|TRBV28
CASIWSAYRDNQPQHF
TGTGCCAGCATCTGGTCGGCTTACAGAGACAATCAGCCCCAGCATTTT
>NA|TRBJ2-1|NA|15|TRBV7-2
CASSRGTVGAGEQFF
TGTGCCAGCAGCCGGGGGACAGTGGGGGCGGGAGAGCAGTTCTTC
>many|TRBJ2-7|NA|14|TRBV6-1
CASSEAMEGYEQYF
TGTGCCAGCAGTGAAGCAATGGAGGGCTACGAGCAGTACTTC
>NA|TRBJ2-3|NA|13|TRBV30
CAWSAGKADTQYF
TGTGCCTGGAGTGCGGGGAAGGCAGATACGCAGTATTTT
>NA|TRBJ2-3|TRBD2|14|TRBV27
CASSIQAGVDTQYF
TGTGCCAGCAGTATACAAGCGGGAGTTGATACGCAGTATTTT
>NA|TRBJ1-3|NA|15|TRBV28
CASMGEGSSGNTIYF
TGTGCCAGCATGGGAGAGGGATCCTCTGGAAACACCATATATTTT
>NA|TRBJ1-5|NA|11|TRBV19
CASSGGQPQHF
TGTGCCAGTAGTGGCGGTCAGCCCCAGCATTTT
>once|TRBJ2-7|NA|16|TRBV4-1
CASSQETGSSSYEQYF
TGCGCCAGCAGCCAAGAAACCGGGAGTTCATCCTACGAGCAGTACTTC
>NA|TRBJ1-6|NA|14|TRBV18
CASSLGRENSPLHF
TGTGCCAGCTCACTAGGTCGGGAAAATTCACCCCTCCACTTT
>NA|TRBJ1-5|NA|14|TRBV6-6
CASGSGYSNQPQHF
TGTGCCAGCGGAAGCGGGTATAGCAATCAGCCCCAGCATTTT
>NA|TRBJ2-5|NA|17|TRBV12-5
CASGHQPPPGIRETQYF
TGTGCTAGTGGCCACCAACCGCCTCCGGGGATTAGGGAGACCCAGTACTTC
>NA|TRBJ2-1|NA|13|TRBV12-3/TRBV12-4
CASSFVGVNEQFF
TGTGCCAGCAGTTTTGTGGGAGTCAATGAGCAGTTCTTC
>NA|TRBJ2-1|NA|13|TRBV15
CAAGPSHSPEQFF
TGTGCCGCAGGTCCTTCCCATAGTCCTGAGCAGTTCTTC
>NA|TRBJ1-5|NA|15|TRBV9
CASSPGPTGDQPQHF
TGTGCCAGCAGCCCCGGACCCACGGGAGATCAGCCCCAGCATTTT
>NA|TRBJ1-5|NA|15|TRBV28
CASSSPSYTHQPQHF
TGTGCCAGCAGTTCACCCTCGTACACCCATCAGCCCCAGCATTTT
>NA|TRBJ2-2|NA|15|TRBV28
CASSVQGRTFGELFF
TGTGCCAGCAGTGTACAGGGCAGGACGTTTGGGGAGCTGTTTTTT
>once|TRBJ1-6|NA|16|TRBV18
CASSPPNPAGPSPLHF
TGTGCCAGCTCACCACCGAATCCAGCAGGGCCTTCACCCCTCCACTTT
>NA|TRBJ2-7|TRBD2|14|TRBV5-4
CASSLALAGLEQYF
TGTGCCAGCAGCTTGGCTCTAGCGGGACTCGAGCAGTACTTC
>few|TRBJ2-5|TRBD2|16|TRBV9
CASSVLAGGPQETQYF
TGTGCCAGCAGCGTACTAGCGGGAGGGCCCCAAGAGACCCAGTACTTC
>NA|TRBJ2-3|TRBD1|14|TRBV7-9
CASSFDRVADTQYF
TGTGCCAGCAGCTTCGACAGGGTTGCGGATACGCAGTATTTT
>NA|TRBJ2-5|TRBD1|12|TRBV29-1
CSGGDREETQYF
TGCAGCGGGGGGGACAGGGAAGAGACCCAGTACTTC
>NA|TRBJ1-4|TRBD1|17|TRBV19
CASSGGTEWATNEKLFF
TGTGCCAGTAGTGGGGGGACAGAATGGGCAACTAATGAAAAACTGTTTTTT
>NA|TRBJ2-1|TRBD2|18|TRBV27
CASSPGQRLAGVLDEQFF
TGTGCCAGCAGTCCGGGACAAAGGCTAGCGGGAGTTTTGGATGAGCAGTTCTTC
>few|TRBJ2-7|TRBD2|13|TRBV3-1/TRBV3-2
CASRREGLYEQYF
TGTGCCAGCAGGCGGGAGGGCCTCTATGAGCAGTACTTC
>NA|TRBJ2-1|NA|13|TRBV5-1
CASSFTSVVEQFF
TGCGCCAGCAGCTTTACGAGCGTGGTTGAGCAGTTCTTC
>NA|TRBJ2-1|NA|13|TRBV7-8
CASSYRSTNEQFF
TGTGCCAGCAGCTACAGGAGCACAAATGAGCAGTTCTTC
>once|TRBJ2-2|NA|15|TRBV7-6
CASSPTRRNTGELFF
TGTGCCAGCAGCCCAACTAGACGGAACACCGGGGAGCTGTTTTTT
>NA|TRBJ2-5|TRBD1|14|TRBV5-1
CASSPGTAQETQYF
TGCGCCAGCAGCCCCGGGACAGCTCAAGAGACCCAGTACTTC
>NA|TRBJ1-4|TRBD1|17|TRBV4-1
CASSVPKGQVLSEKLFF
TGCGCCAGCAGCGTGCCCAAGGGACAGGTCTTATCTGAAAAACTGTTTTTT
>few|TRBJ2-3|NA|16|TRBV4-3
CASSQEIGGGTDTQYF
TGCGCCAGCAGCCAAGAAATCGGCGGGGGCACAGATACGCAGTATTTT
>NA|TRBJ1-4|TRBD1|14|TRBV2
CASSVSGQGEKLFF
TGTGCCAGCAGCGTGTCTGGACAGGGTGAAAAACTGTTTTTT
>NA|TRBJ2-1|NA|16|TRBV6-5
CASRYAGGAGPNEQFF
TGTGCCAGCAGATACGCCGGAGGGGCGGGTCCGAATGAGCAGTTCTTC
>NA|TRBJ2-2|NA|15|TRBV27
CASSLQGQLTGELFF
TGTGCCAGCAGTTTACAGGGGCAACTCACCGGGGAGCTGTTTTTT
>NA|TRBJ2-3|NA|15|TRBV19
CASSTSSAYTDTQYF
TGTGCCAGTAGTACGTCTAGCGCATACACAGATACGCAGTATTTT
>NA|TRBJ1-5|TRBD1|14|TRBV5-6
CASSLGQGGQPQHF
TGTGCCAGCAGCTTGGGCCAGGGGGGTCAGCCCCAGCATTTT
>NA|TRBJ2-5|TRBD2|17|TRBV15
CATSRFGLAGAGETQYF
TGTGCCACCAGCCGCTTCGGACTAGCGGGAGCCGGTGAGACCCAGTACTTC
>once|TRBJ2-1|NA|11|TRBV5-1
CASEEKNEQFF
TGCGCCAGCGAAGAGAAAAATGAGCAGTTCTTC
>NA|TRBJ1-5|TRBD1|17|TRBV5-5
CASSFQIQGSSNQPQHF
TGTGCCAGCAGCTTCCAGATACAGGGGTCTAGCAATCAGCCCCAGCATTTT
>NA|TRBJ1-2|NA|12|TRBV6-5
CASSYRGMGYTF
TGTGCCAGCAGTTACAGGGGGATGGGCTACACCTTC
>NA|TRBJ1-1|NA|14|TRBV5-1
CASRYREGNTEAFF
TGCGCCAGCAGATACAGGGAGGGGAACACTGAAGCTTTCTTT
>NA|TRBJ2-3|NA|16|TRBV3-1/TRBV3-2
CASSLPTGIGPDTQYF
TGTGCCAGCAGCCTTCCAACAGGGATTGGCCCAGATACGCAGTATTTT
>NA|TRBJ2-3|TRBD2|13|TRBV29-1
CSVFREVGDTQYF
TGCAGCGTTTTCCGGGAGGTGGGAGATACGCAGTATTTT